This TCR beta chain originates from a study of cytomegalovirus exposure and HLA in healthy donors. CDR3 length: 18 amino acids. The V gene end was trimmed by 7 bases and the J gene end by 4 bases; junction bases not matched to a gene: 21. In germline, CDR1 is SGHRS, CDR2 YFSETQ. The PCR had 60 Vbeta and 13 Jbeta primers. Measured with immunoSEQ multiplex PCR; TCRdb has only the in-frame clones, and not every one. The table shows 64,000 or so clones, with about 70% occurring only once. This sequence joins TRBV5-1 and TRBJ1-2; 8 positions agree with TRBD1. Sequencing was done on a sample of PBMCs. The origin of this receptor is a man aged 40-49 years in good health and CMV-seropositive. The CDR3 reads CASAPLWGTGDAGYGYTF. CDR3 coding DNA: TGCGCCAGCGCCCCCCTGTGGGGGACAGGAGATGCTGGCTATGGCTACACCTTC.